This T cell receptor (beta chain) was identified in a study of blood T cell repertoires in COVID-19. Study in general: The origin of the acute and convalescent COVID-19 samples was the United States, Italy and Spain. T cells, B-cell-depleted T cells, or PBMCs supplied cDNA or gDNA.

Losses at the gene ends were 2 bases for V and 0 bases for J; bases not matched to a gene: 2. Germline-derived CDR1 and CDR2 are MDHEN and SYDVKM. The CDR3 is 17 residues long. Original analysis: Reference gene primer amplification gave estimated nucleated cell counts. This table comes from immunoSEQ multiplex PCR, and its TCRdb copy is limited to in-frame clones, with some not included. The V and J calls and clone size come from that table; D and trimming were worked out from the DNA. The sample gives around 190,000 clones, approximately 80% of which show up once; roughly 7.1% is in the top ten. Specimen: peripheral blood. The gene calls are TRBV28 and TRBJ1-6, with 9 bases lining up with TRBD1. The clonotype comes from a human donor in a cohort sampled during active COVID-19. The CDR3 loop reads CASSLGTGSSYNSPLHF. The CDR3 DNA reads TGTGCCAGCAGTTTAGGGACAGGGAGCTCCTATAATTCACCCCTCCACTTT.